This T cell receptor beta chain was documented in a study of T cell clonality in common variable immunodeficiency. Study-level points and caveats: Compared with controls, CVID subjects had fewer shared TCRbeta clones. Compared with healthy controls, CVID subjects showed increased TCRbeta clonality, mostly in about a third.

Both groups were predominantly of Caucasian heritage. Heparinized whole blood, roughly 4.5 to 9 ml, came from each donor. This clone was seen repeatedly, ten times or more. Its antigen is not identified. The sequence runs out 3 residues before the end of the CDR3; the remainder is reconstructed from the germline J gene. The germline CDR1 and CDR2 sequences are LNHDA and SQIVND (reference sequence). The germline V and J ends were trimmed by 1 base and 6 bases, with 13 bases remaining between them. This CDR3 is built from 15 residues. Data came from immunoSEQ multiplex PCR; TCRdb stores just in-frame clones and leaves some out. This set yields about 37,000 clones and no singletons; the top ten hold roughly 3.2%.

The chain carries TRBV19 and TRBJ2-1; D gene unclear. The sequence was obtained from a person aged 18-70 years in good health. Sequencing was carried out using peripheral blood mononuclear cells. This CDR3 reads CASSIVENQRNEQFF. The part of the CDR3 DNA that was read is TGTGCCAGTAGTATAGTTGAGAATCAGCGCAATGAG.